A single sample gave rise to the 20 T cell receptor beta chains below, sequenced in a study of T cell changes during pregnancy in multiple sclerosis. Generated by immunoSEQ multiplex PCR, the TCRdb table keeps only in-frame clones and is missing some. Of under 30,000 clones in the sample, 93% were seen once. The sample in question was CD4+ T cells from peripheral blood mononuclear cells, obtained after pregnancy. The receptor set was obtained from a female donor with multiple sclerosis, enrolled in a pregnancy study.

V usage is TRBV5-5 and J usage is TRBJ1-1, with no clear D. The CDR3 sequence is 13 residues long. V lost 2 bases and J lost 3, with 8 bases in between. CDR1 SGHKS and CDR2 YYEKEE come from the germline V gene (reference sequence). The CDR3 loop is CASSFGVDTEAFF. Written as DNA, the CDR3 is TGTGCCAGCAGCTTCGGGGTCGACACTGAAGCTTTCTTT.

V usage is TRBV9 and J usage is TRBJ1-2, with 9 bases lining up with TRBD1. Trimming removed 0 bases from V and 6 bases from J; junction bases left unmatched: 9. This CDR3 is built from 16 residues. Germline V lookup: CDR1 SGDLS, CDR2 YYNGEE. CDR3 DNA sequence: TGTGCCAGCAGCGTAGATGGGACAGGGAGGGGGCATGGCTACACCTTC. The encoded protein is CASSVDGTGRGHGYTF.

The chain recombines TRBV5-4 with TRBJ1-1; D call uncertain. Germline lookup yields CDR1 SGHNT and CDR2 YYREEE (reference sequence). The CDR3 loop spans 15 amino acids. V was pared by 4 bases and J by 6 bases, with 19 bases between. The DNA for the CDR3 is TGTGCCAGCAGCCCGGACGGGGAGGTTGGCGCTGAAGCTTTCTTT. It is translated as CASSPDGEVGAEAFF.

The chain is built from TRBV5-1 and TRBJ1-2; 12 bases align to TRBD1. J gave up 4 bases and V 0 bases, and 4 bases lay outside the gene matches. The length of the CDR3 is 16 residues. Germline loops: CDR1 SGHRS, CDR2 YFSETQ. The CDR3 bases are TGCGCCAGCAGCTTGGTGGGACAGGGGGCCCTCTATGGCTACACCTTC. The encoded protein is CASSLVGQGALYGYTF. The whole variable domain, filled in from reference TRBV5-1 and TRBJ1-2, reads KAGVTQTPRYLIKTRGQQVTLSCSPISGHRSVSWYQQTPGQGLQFLFEYFSETQRNKGNFPGRFSGRQFSNSRSEMNVSTLELGDSALYLCASSLVGQGALYGYTFGSGTRLTVV.

The chain carries TRBV4-1 and TRBJ2-1, with 8 bases aligning to TRBD2. Germline V gives CDR1 MGHRA, CDR2 YSYEKL. V trimming: 0 bases; J trimming: 16 bases; junction bases outside the gene matches: 11. CDR3 length: 14 amino acids. The CDR3 DNA follows: TGCGCCAGCAGCCAAGATAGGGGACGGGAGGGCCTCTTCTTC. This sequence encodes CASSQDRGREGLFF.

This chain connects TRBV7-3 to TRBJ2-5; D remains ambiguous. Trimming removed 2 bases at V and 1 base at J, with 5 bases between. Germline lookup yields CDR1 SGHTA and CDR2 FQGTGA. The CDR3 is 13 residues long. The CDR3 DNA is TGTGCCAGCAGCTTAGGCACCCAAGAGACCCAGTACTTC. This encodes CASSLGTQETQYF.

V gene TRBV6-6 combines with J gene TRBJ2-2; possibly TRBD1 for D (7 bases). CDR1 MNHNY and CDR2 SVGAGI come from the germline V gene (reference sequence). With 6 bases removed from V and 1 base from J, the gap between germline ends came to 15 bases. The CDR3 is 16 residues long. CDR3 DNA: TGTGCCAGCAGGAATAGCGGACAGGAGAACACCGGGGAGCTGTTTTTT. It encodes CASRNSGQENTGELFF.

The V gene is TRBV21-1, the J gene TRBJ2-5; the D call TRBD1 from the table was never checked on the DNA. TRBV21-1 corresponds to a pseudogene. The CDR3 is 16 residues long. The CDR3 DNA sequence: TGTGCCAGCAGCAACTACAGGGCGCGAATACAAGAGACCCAGTACTTC. This gives the protein CASSNYRARIQETQYF.

This rearrangement joins TRBV6-5 to TRBJ2-7; 12 bases agree with TRBD2. This CDR3 has 14 residues. J was trimmed by 5 bases and V by 6 bases; bases with no gene match: 5. The germline V gene has CDR1 MNHEY and CDR2 SVGAGI. CDR3 region: CASRRLAGVNEQYF. In nucleotides, the CDR3 is TGTGCCAGCAGGAGACTAGCGGGGGTGAACGAGCAGTACTTC.

This clone was seen more than once but under ten times. The chain uses TRBV6-6 and TRBJ1-2; possibly TRBD1 for D (5 bases). Germline V gene sequence: CDR1 MNHNY, CDR2 SVGAGI (reference sequence). CDR3 size: 15 residues. The V end was cut by 6 bases, the J end by 2 bases, with 16 bases between. The CDR3 sequence is CASRDGGEYNYGYTF. Here the CDR3 DNA reads TGTGCCAGCAGAGACGGGGGGGAATACAACTATGGCTACACCTTC.

The rearrangement joins TRBV19 to TRBJ2-7; TRBD1 is a possible D gene (5 bases). CDR1 LNHDA and CDR2 SQIVND come from the germline V gene (reference sequence). There are 14 residues in the CDR3. Trimming took 3 bases from V and 1 from J, leaving 10 bases between them. This CDR3 reads CASSIWGRSYEQYF. CDR3 DNA sequence: TGTGCCAGTAGTATTTGGGGCAGGTCCTACGAGCAGTACTTC.

This rearrangement joins TRBV2 to TRBJ2-1, with D perhaps matching TRBD2 (5 bases). V was pared by 4 bases and J by 8 bases, with 6 bases between. The CDR3 spans 11 residues. Germline V gene data show CDR1 as SNHLY and CDR2 as FYNNEI. CDR3 sequence: CASSGRDEQFF. As DNA, the CDR3 is TGTGCCAGCAGTGGGCGGGATGAGCAGTTCTTC.

The chain links TRBV18 to TRBJ2-1; D gene uncertain. The V end lost 1 base, the J end lost 2 bases, and 6 bases lay between the germline ends. The CDR3 covers 14 residues. In germline, CDR1 is KGHSH, CDR2 LQKENI. Written as DNA, the CDR3 is TGTGCCAGCTCACCACATCCGGCCTACAATGAGCAGTTCTTC. Its translation: CASSPHPAYNEQFF.

CDR3 region: CSAEARTMPTDTQYF. Here the CDR3 DNA reads TGCAGCGCCGAAGCCAGGACTATGCCCACAGATACGCAGTATTTT. The chain employs TRBV29-1 and TRBJ2-3; a weak D match, TRBD2 (6 bases). Deletions cut 7 bases from V and 2 bases from J, with 19 bases between. The CDR3 sequence is 15 residues long. Germline-derived CDR1 and CDR2 are SQVTM and ANQGSEA.

This clone was observed a single time. The rearrangement joins TRBV7-8 to TRBJ1-1, with 7 bases lining up with TRBD1. Germline trimming cut 1 base from V and 0 bases from J; bases unmatched to any gene: 2. The CDR3 sequence is 15 residues long. The germline CDR1 and CDR2 sequences are SGHVS and FQNEAQ. Written as DNA, the CDR3 is TGTGCCAGCAGCTTAGTAGGGGGCTTGAACACTGAAGCTTTCTTT. It encodes CASSLVGGLNTEAFF.

This rearrangement joins TRBV7-9 to TRBJ2-2; possible D gene TRBD1, 6 bases. Germline CDR1 is SEHNR and CDR2 is FQNEAQ (reference sequence). V gave up 5 bases and J gave up 4 bases, with 11 bases separating them. The CDR3 is 14 amino acids. CDR3 sequence reads: CASSRDIVTGELFF. The DNA of the CDR3 is TGTGCCAGCAGCCGGGACATCGTCACCGGGGAGCTGTTTTTT. The full variable domain, with the rest looked up from reference TRBV7-9 and TRBJ2-2, is DTGVSQNPRHKITKRGQNVTFRCDPISEHNRLYWYRQTLGQGPEFLTYFQNEAQLEKSRLLSDRFSAERPKGSFSTLEIQRTEQGDSAMYLCASSRDIVTGELFFGEGSRLTVL.

The chain recombines TRBV19 with TRBJ2-7; tentatively, D is TRBD1 (7 bases). The CDR3 loop spans 13 amino acids. Trimming cost V 3 bases and J 6 bases, with 12 bases left between them. Germline V CDR1 and CDR2: LNHDA, SQIVND (reference sequence). In nucleotides, the CDR3 is TGTGCCAGTAGTATGGAGGGGGCGTCCGAGCAGTACTTC. This translates into CASSMEGASEQYF.

V is TRBV19 and J is TRBJ2-7; TRBD1 matches at 7 bases. Unmatched junction bases numbered 5, after V lost 3 bases and J lost 3 bases. This CDR3 region has 14 residues. Germline V CDR1 and CDR2: LNHDA, SQIVND (reference sequence). The CDR3 reads CASSIQGQSYEQYF. In DNA form, the CDR3 reads TGTGCCAGTAGTATCCAGGGACAGAGCTACGAGCAGTACTTC.

This chain uses TRBV10-3 with TRBJ2-2, with 10 nucleotides matching TRBD1. The CDR3 contains 14 residues. V shed 7 bases, J shed 6 bases, and the junction held 5 bases outside the gene matches. CDR1 ENHRY and CDR2 SYGVKD come from the germline V gene. The chain's CDR3 is CAIKAGQGAGELFF. The DNA for the CDR3 is TGTGCCATCAAAGCTGGACAGGGGGCCGGGGAGCTGTTTTTT.

The V gene is TRBV5-8, the J gene TRBJ2-1; 12 bases map to TRBD2. The V gene end was trimmed by 4 bases and the J gene end by 14 bases; junction bases not matched to a gene: 16. CDR3 length: 16 residues. CDR1 is SGHTS and CDR2 is YDEGEE in the germline V gene. The CDR3 region is CASSREVTSGSTFKFF. Here the CDR3 DNA reads TGTGCCAGCAGCAGGGAGGTGACTAGCGGGAGTACTTTTAAGTTCTTC.